One sample yielded the 10 T cell receptor beta chains listed below, sequenced in a study of blood T cell repertoires in COVID-19. Assay: immunoSEQ multiplex PCR; the TCRdb copy retains only in-frame clones and omits some. The sample records 100,000 to 120,000 clones, around 83% being singletons. The sample consisted of peripheral blood. The receptors were gathered from an older woman with COVID-19, enrolled during active disease.

This chain links TRBV12-3 or TRBV12-4 with TRBJ1-3; D is unresolved. This CDR3 comprises 12 residues. Trimming shortened V by 3 bases and J by 9 bases, and 9 bases separated the two germline ends. The CDR3 reads CASSLGAGTIYF. In nucleotides, the CDR3 is TGTGCCAGCAGTTTGGGAGCAGGCACCATATATTTT.

V gene TRBV4-1 combines with J gene TRBJ2-5; 14 bases are shared with TRBD2. The ends lost 4 bases at V and 5 bases at J; junction bases unmatched: 6. This CDR3 is built from 16 residues. CDR1 is MGHRA, CDR2 YSYEKL, per germline. The CDR3 here is CASSLHGTSGGETQYF. CDR3 bases: TGCGCCAGCAGCCTTCACGGGACTAGCGGGGGTGAGACCCAGTACTTC.

CDR3 residues: CASSLGRPGGRQPQHF. The CDR3 DNA is TGTGCCAGCAGCTTGGGCAGACCAGGGGGTCGTCAGCCCCAGCATTTT. The V call is TRBV5-5, the J call TRBJ1-5; TRBD1 aligns across 7 bases. CDR3 length: 16 residues. The V and J ends lost 0 bases and 6 bases, in that order; junction bases with no gene match: 9. Per the germline V gene, CDR1 is SGHKS and CDR2 is YYEKEE (reference sequence).

The table lists this clone with a few counts. J is TRBJ2-3 and V is TRBV3-1 (or the pseudogene TRBV3-2); D ambiguous. Germline V gives CDR1 LGHDT, CDR2 YNNKEL (reference sequence). Between the trimmed V and J ends, which lost 0 bases and 1 base, there was a span of 11 bases. This CDR3 contains 16 residues. CDR3 nucleotide sequence: TGTGCCAGCAGCCAAGAGCTTGCCCCAGGCACAGATACGCAGTATTTT. It encodes CASSQELAPGTDTQYF.

This clone appeared a few times. DNA for the CDR3: TGTGCCAGCAGCGGACATACAGGGGTGGAGACCCAGTACTTC. Protein sequence: CASSGHTGVETQYF. V is TRBV9 and J is TRBJ2-5; 7 positions match TRBD1. The length of the CDR3 is 14 residues. CDR1 is SGDLS and CDR2 is YYNGEE in the germline V gene. The ends lost 3 bases at V and 5 bases at J; junction bases unmatched: 7.

The chain couples TRBV3-1 (or the pseudogene TRBV3-2) to TRBJ1-4; D is unresolved. V lost 1 base and J 1 base, leaving 7 bases between the germline ends. This CDR3 spans 15 amino acids. Germline V gene lookup returns CDR1 LGHDT and CDR2 YNNKEL (reference sequence). CDR3 sequence: CASSQGAQTNEKLFF. CDR3 DNA: TGTGCCAGCAGCCAAGGGGCGCAAACTAATGAAAAACTGTTTTTT.

The rearrangement joins TRBV4-2 to TRBJ1-2; maybe TRBD1 (5 bases). The CDR3 runs 15 residues. Trimming left V 3 bases short and J 2 bases short, with 13 bases between. CDR1 is LGHNA and CDR2 is YNFKEQ in the germline V gene. The CDR3 region has the DNA TGTGCCAGCAGCCAGACCCCGGGACTAAACTATGGCTACACCTTC. Encoded protein: CASSQTPGLNYGYTF.

The V gene is TRBV4-1, the J gene TRBJ1-2; 8 nucleotides align to TRBD1. The CDR3 covers 17 residues. Trimming removed 4 bases from V and 4 bases from J; junction bases left unmatched: 14. The germline V gene has CDR1 MGHRA and CDR2 YSYEKL. The CDR3 loop is CASSRSDREDEPYGYTF. The CDR3 coding sequence is TGCGCCAGCAGCCGATCGGACAGGGAAGACGAGCCCTATGGCTACACCTTC.

J is TRBJ2-2 and V is TRBV7-3; D unclear. Trimming pared 5 bases from V and 2 bases from J, leaving 15 bases between. Germline V gives CDR1 SGHTA, CDR2 FQGTGA. The CDR3 has 16 residues. CDR3 region: CASSRSLVANTGELFF. CDR3 DNA: TGTGCCAGCAGCCGATCTTTAGTAGCTAACACCGGGGAGCTGTTTTTT.

CDR3 sequence: CASLGRRNTEAFF. CDR3 bases: TGTGCCAGCCTCGGCAGGCGGAACACTGAAGCTTTCTTT. The V and J genes are TRBV6-5 and TRBJ1-1; D gene unclear. Per germline, CDR1 MNHEY and CDR2 SVGAGI. Trimming took 8 bases from V and 1 from J, leaving 11 bases between them. This CDR3 has 13 residues.